This T cell receptor beta chain was sequenced during a study of read filtering for tumor transcriptome and immune sequencing (dated by TCRdb to the early 2020s). For context, the study as a whole: The cohort had fewer than 20 male and over 12 female patients with a mean age of around 66 years, ranging from 47 to 80. Under revised international staging, about 8 patients fell into R-ISS I, some 15 into R-ISS II and six or seven into R-ISS III. Whole-transcriptome libraries were prepared with the TruSeq RNA Access Library Prep Kit after DNase treatment. Per sample, about 4.05 to 10.27 million TCR-region mapped reads were obtained with IR-seq, compared with only about 80 to 1,300 with RNA-seq. Using the same bone marrow samples, the study compared TCR repertoires obtained by targeted immune repertoire sequencing with those obtained by bulk whole-transcriptome sequencing. One of the main goals was to work out a read-filtering strategy for immune repertoire data, in particular whether clonotypes backed by only a single read should be removed.

The Immunoverse kit was used to build TCR libraries from around 420 ng RNA, with molecular barcoded adaptors covering alpha/delta and beta/gamma chains. TCR library preparation was performed with the same RNA that was used for transcriptome sequencing. An Illumina HiSeq 4000 with 2 x 150 cycles was used to sequence the TCR libraries. As for the original processing: With MiXCR, TCR reads were aligned to human V, D, J and C references and assembled into CDR3 clonotypes, with quality filtering and error correction included. The tcR package in R was used to analyze clonotype counts and gene usage diversity. Raw mapping reads were checked after the RNA-seq reads had been mapped by STAR aligner version 2.5.3a onto the human GRCh37 genome. IR-seq fastq files were randomly downsampled with Seqtk 1.3 to test the effect of sequencing depth on detected clonotypes. Clones were called with MiXCR by TCRdb after fastp trimmed the public reads at Q25, and only in-frame beta chains were retained. Here each entry gathers all rows of one CDR3 protein and keeps the most common genes and DNA. In this record, the V and J calls reflect TCRdb's handling and not the investigators' own analysis. The sample contains 20,000 to 25,000 distinct CDR3 sequences, roughly 15% of them found a single time. Clones ranked in the top ten supply around 66% of the sample.

Every patient had bone marrow sampled at the time of active disease. Ficoll-Hypaque density gradient centrifugation was used to isolate the bone marrow mononuclear cells. CD138-negative cells were obtained by negative selection after labeling with CD138 magnetic microbeads on a MACS separator, removing myeloma plasma cells. Flow cytometry on an Attune NxT with CD138 antibodies was used to check the purity of the isolated cells. Total RNA was extracted with TRIzol reagent and quantified with a NanoDrop spectrophotometer. For each patient, the CD138-negative bone marrow sample underwent paired RNA-seq and IR-seq. The CDR3 spans 12 residues, from the cysteine through the phenylalanine. Of the read, only the CDR3 DNA is kept; its 36 bases are in frame from base 1. V sheds 6 bases and J sheds 7 bases, leaving 12 bases between their ends. The germline V gene (reference sequence) gives CDR1 as LGHDT and CDR2 as YNNKEL.

The sample holds many counts of this clonotype. The antigen this receptor binds is unknown. It has no much larger one-base neighbor in the sample; base qualities were not kept. Broader findings and caveats from the paper: Rather than purified T cells, the sorted CD138-negative fraction was a mixed bone marrow immune population. Single-read clonotypes made up roughly four fifths of clonotypes but only about 3.5% of total reads in IR-seq, compared with approximately 75% of clonotypes and 44.6% of reads in RNA-seq. When single-read clonotypes were removed, the proportions of shared clonotypes in IR-seq and RNA-seq correlated more strongly. IR-seq captured clonotypes at much higher depth and more reliably than RNA-seq, and smaller IR-seq throughput sufficed to identify most shared clonotypes.

The chain joins TRBV3-1 to TRBJ1-1; the D segment could be TRBD1, given 6 matching bases. Material: a population of CD138-negative cells sorted from bone marrow. The sample's cell subset or site, from its label and the paper: bone marrow mononuclear cells depleted of CD138+ plasma/myeloma cells by negative magnetic selection. The receptor was isolated from a donor older than 35 with multiple myeloma. The bases are TGTGCCAGCAGTCCGACGACAGGTGAAGCTTTCTTT. The translation is CASSPTTGEAFF. Supplemented by the reference TRBV3-1 and TRBJ1-1 proteins around the CDR3, the complete variable domain is DTAVSQTPKYLVTQMGNDKSIKCEQNLGHDTMYWYKQDSKKFLKIMFSYNNKELIINETVPNRFSPKSPDKAHLNLHINSLELGDSAVYFCASSPTTGEAFFGQGTRLTVV.